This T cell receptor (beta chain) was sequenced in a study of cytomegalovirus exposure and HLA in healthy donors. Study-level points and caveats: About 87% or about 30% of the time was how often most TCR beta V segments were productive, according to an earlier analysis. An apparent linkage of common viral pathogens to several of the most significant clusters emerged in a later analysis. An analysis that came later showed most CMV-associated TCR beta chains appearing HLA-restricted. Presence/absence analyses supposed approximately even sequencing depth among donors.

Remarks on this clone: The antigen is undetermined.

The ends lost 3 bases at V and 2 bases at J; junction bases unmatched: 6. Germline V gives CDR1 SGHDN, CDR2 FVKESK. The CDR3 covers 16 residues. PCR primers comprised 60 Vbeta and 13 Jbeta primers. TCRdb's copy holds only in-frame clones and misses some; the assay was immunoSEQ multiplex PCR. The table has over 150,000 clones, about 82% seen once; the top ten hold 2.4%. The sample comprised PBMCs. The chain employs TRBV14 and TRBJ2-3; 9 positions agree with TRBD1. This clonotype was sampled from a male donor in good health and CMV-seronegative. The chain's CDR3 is CASSQQTGGATDTQYF. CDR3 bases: TGTGCCAGCAGCCAGCAGACAGGGGGGGCCACAGATACGCAGTATTTT.